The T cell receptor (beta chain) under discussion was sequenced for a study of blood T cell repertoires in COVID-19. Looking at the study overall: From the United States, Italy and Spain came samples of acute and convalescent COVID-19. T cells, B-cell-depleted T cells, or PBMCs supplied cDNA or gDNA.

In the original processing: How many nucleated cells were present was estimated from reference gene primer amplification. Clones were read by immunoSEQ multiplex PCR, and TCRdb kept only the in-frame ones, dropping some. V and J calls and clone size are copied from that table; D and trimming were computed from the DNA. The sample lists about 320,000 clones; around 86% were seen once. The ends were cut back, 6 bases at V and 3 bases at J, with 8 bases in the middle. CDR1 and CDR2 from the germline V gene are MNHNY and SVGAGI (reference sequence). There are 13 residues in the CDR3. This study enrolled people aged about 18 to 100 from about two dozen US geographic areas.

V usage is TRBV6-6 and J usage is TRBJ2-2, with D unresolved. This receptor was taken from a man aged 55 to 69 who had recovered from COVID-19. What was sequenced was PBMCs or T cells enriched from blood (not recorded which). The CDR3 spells CASSERDTGELFF. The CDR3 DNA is TGTGCCAGCAGCGAACGAGACACCGGGGAGCTGTTTTTT.